Listed here is a single TCR beta chain. This entry comes from a study of T cell changes during pregnancy in multiple sclerosis. The CDR3 is 16 residues long. The junction had 8 bases not matched to a gene; V was cut back by 4 bases and J by 1 base. CDR1 and CDR2 (germline): SGHAT, FQNNGV. Only in-frame clones appear in the TCRdb table, and some are missing; sequencing was by immunoSEQ multiplex PCR. Among about 56,000 clones listed, just over 90% were seen once. The chain uses TRBV11-2 and TRBJ2-7; 9 positions match TRBD1. The origin of this receptor is a female donor with multiple sclerosis, enrolled in a pregnancy study. The material sequenced was CD4+ T cells from peripheral blood mononuclear cells, taken in the second trimester of pregnancy. DNA for the CDR3: TGTGCCAGCAGCTCCTCTACCGGGACAGGGTCCTACGAGCAGTACTTC. Its protein product is CASSSSTGTGSYEQYF. The entire variable domain, with the rest obtained from reference TRBV11-2 and TRBJ2-7, is as follows: EAGVAQSPRYKIIEKRQSVAFWCNPISGHATLYWYQQILGQGPKLLIQFQNNGVVDDSQLPKDRFSAERLKGVDSTLKIQPAKLEDSAVYLCASSSSTGTGSYEQYFGPGTRLTVT.